The subject of this entry is one TCR beta chain. The clone's antigen remains unknown. Base qualities are not provided; no much larger clone lies one nucleotide away. TCR CDR3 regions were amplified from genomic DNA by multiplex PCR using the deep immunoSEQ assay. For each cell subset, the extracted genomic DNA was distributed evenly across all wells of several immunoSEQ 96-well plates, and each plate served as one replicate. For sorted subsets, around 200 ng genomic DNA, equal to about 30,000 T cell genomes, was loaded into each replicate PCR. The purified libraries were quantified using a Qubit 3.0 fluorometer, sized with a Bioanalyzer 2100, and then quantified again using the KAPA Library Quantification kit. A separate single-read 150-cycle Illumina NextSeq 550 flow cell was used to sequence each immunoSEQ 96-well plate. Concerning the study's data processing: Because the immunoSEQ output held only junctional sequences and lacked quality scores, the filtering could not match the filtering applied to full-length reads. Sequences were annotated with PyIR, a Python wrapper for IgBLAST v1.9, and V/J genes and CDR3 were assigned using IMGT germline references. Any read was removed if the V/J assignment was weak (E-value above 1e-6), the CDR3 was missing, or the read contained stop codons, out-of-frame junctions, or ambiguous translated residues. A V3J clonotype was defined by an identical inferred V gene, J gene, and CDR3 amino acid sequence. Percentage overlap between repertoires was computed as shared unique clonotypes divided by the size of the smaller repertoire. Three approaches were used to assess repertoire richness: RTK rarefaction, the Chao1 estimator, and Recon v2.1 estimates of unobserved clonotypes. OLGA was used to compute generation probabilities for all TCRbeta clonotypes that the gDNA method yielded from a handful of donors. TCRdb carries this immuneACCESS record with in-frame sequences only. Its versions omit some clonotypes, under half of them owing to an unresolved V gene in the studies checked, with the rest unexplained. V, J and clone size derive from that table, while D and trimming were established from the DNA sequence. The sample includes about 2 million clones, with over 85% observed a single time. The ten largest clones represent less than 1.5% of the sample.

The data derive from a study of shared clonotypes between healthy human individuals (TCRdb year 2020). General notes on the study: Two women and three men aged 18 to 49 years were included in the cohort. Per donor, three plates each were used for CD4 naive and CD4 memory, two for CD8 naive, and one for CD8 memory. Blood TCR repertoires of five healthy adults were deeply sequenced to estimate repertoire size and the extent of clonotype sharing between individuals. To increase sequencing depth and limit assay-specific biases, TCR repertoire library preparation and sequencing were carried out by different laboratories using diverse techniques. Each donor's leukapheresis produced roughly between roughly 0.85 and 9 billion PBMCs.

The paper's findings and limits, for the study overall: Naive subsets generally had larger estimated clonotype richness than memory subsets. The genetic and exposure-history diversity represented was limited by the small number of donors. Based on pairwise subsampling, the degree of clonotype sharing among donors was expected to be affected by sequencing depth. Approximately 5% of naive CD4, around 3.5% of naive CD8, around 2.3% of memory CD4, and approximately 0.39% of memory CD8 clonotypes were shared across a few donors. Rarefaction of sorted-subset datasets indicated incomplete sequencing despite the large sequencing depth. Sampling was restricted to blood, and TCR repertoires in tissues likely differ from the TCR repertoires found in blood. Clonotypes shared by all four sorted-subset donors showed higher generation probabilities than non-shared clonotypes.

CD8 naive samples were obtained by positive selection for CCR7 among CD45RO-negative cells, yielding a CD45RA+CCR7+ population from which TemRA cells were excluded. Donors were healthy HIV-negative adults with no recently reported acute infections or vaccinations. All donors were Caucasian adults living in Nashville, Tennessee, USA. After blood collection by leukapheresis, PBMCs were isolated using Ficoll-Histopaque density gradient centrifugation and then cryopreserved in the vapor phase of liquid nitrogen. Purity and quantity of every magnetically sorted T cell population were checked by analytical flow cytometry. Each sorted fraction had its genomic DNA isolated and then quantified by UV absorbance on a Nanodrop 2000c. From the cysteine through the phenylalanine, the CDR3 covers 12 amino acids. Only the CDR3 portion is preserved as DNA: 36 bases, with reading frame beginning at the first base. V sheds 9 bases and J sheds 4 bases, leaving 12 bases between their ends. According to the germline V gene, CDR1 reads SNHLY and CDR2 reads FYNNEI.

The receptor was derived from a man younger than 35 in good health. The V gene is TRBV2 and the J gene is TRBJ2-5; no D segment can be confidently identified. Sequenced material: naive CD8+ T cells sorted from blood. Read against the paper, the sample's cell subset or site label means: CD45RA+CCR7+. CDR3 loop: CARAANLETQYF. In nucleotide form, the sequence is TGTGCCAGAGCCGCCAACTTAGAGACCCAGTACTTC.